This T cell receptor (beta chain) was found in a study of blood T cell repertoires in COVID-19. About the research overall: Italy, Spain and the United States were the sources of the convalescent and acute COVID-19 samples. From T cells, B-cell-depleted T cells, or PBMCs came the material, which was cDNA or gDNA.

Original processing notes: Estimation of nucleated cell counts was performed using reference gene primer amplification. Generated by immunoSEQ multiplex PCR, the TCRdb table keeps only in-frame clones and is missing some. V, J and clone size were drawn from that table, and D and trimming were deduced from the DNA. The sample has some 200,000 clones, about 83% seen once; the top ten hold roughly 1.3%. One Seattle source followed patients from active infection through their disease course. The CDR3 consists of 13 residues. Germline CDR1 and CDR2: SGDLS and YYNGEE. V lost 3 bases and J lost 2, with 7 bases in between.

The receptor comes from a woman in her 30s with COVID-19, enrolled during active disease. Material for sequencing was peripheral blood. The chain is built from TRBV9 and TRBJ2-3; D is possibly TRBD2 (6 bases). The CDR3, as DNA: TGTGCCAGCAGCGCGGACTACACAGATACGCAGTATTTT. Its protein product is CASSADYTDTQYF. Based on the CDR3 plus reference TRBV9 and TRBJ2-3, the full variable domain is DSGVTQTPKHLITATGQRVTLRCSPRSGDLSVYWYQQSLDQGLQFLIQYYNGEERAKGNILERFSAQQFPDLHSELNLSSLELGDSALYFCASSADYTDTQYFGPGTRLTVL.